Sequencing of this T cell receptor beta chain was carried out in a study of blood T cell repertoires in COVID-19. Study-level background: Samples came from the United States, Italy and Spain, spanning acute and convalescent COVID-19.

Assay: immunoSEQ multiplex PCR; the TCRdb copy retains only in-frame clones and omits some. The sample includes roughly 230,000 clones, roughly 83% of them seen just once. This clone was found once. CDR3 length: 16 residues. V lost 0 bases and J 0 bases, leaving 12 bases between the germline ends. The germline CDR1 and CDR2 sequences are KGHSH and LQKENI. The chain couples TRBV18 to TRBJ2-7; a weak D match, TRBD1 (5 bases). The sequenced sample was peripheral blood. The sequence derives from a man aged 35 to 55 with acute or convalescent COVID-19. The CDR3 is CASSPPNRGNSYEQYF. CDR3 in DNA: TGTGCCAGCTCACCACCGAATAGGGGTAACTCCTACGAGCAGTACTTC.